These T cell receptor beta chains were read from a single sample in a study of T cells after yellow fever vaccination. From the 5' RACE reads, TCRdb called clonotypes with MiXCR, one entry per CDR3 protein. The sample records about 360,000 distinct CDR3 sequences, over 5% being singletons. The sequencing used PBMCs, collected 5 days after the yellow fever booster vaccination. The receptors here all came from a man younger than 40 who received the YFV17D yellow fever vaccine. CDR3s include the opening cysteine and the closing phenylalanine or tryptophan. A D gene is named only where the DNA matches it firmly. Clone size is shown for a subset of rows, as once, few, many or a class of expanded clone.

J gene	D gene	clone size	V gene	CDR3 DNA	CDR3 protein
TRBJ2-7	NA	many	TRBV5-1	TGCGCCAGCAGCTTGGGGACCCTCAGGGGTTACGAGCAGTACTTC	CASSLGTLRGYEQYF
TRBJ2-7	TRBD2	many	TRBV20-1	TGCAGTGCTAGAGCGGGGATTGAGACTAGCGTCACCTACGAGCAGTACTTC	CSARAGIETSVTYEQYF
TRBJ2-5	NA	many	TRBV29-1	TGCAGCGCCGGCGACGGGGGGCGCCAAAAAGGGACCCAGTACTTC	CSAGDGGRQKGTQYF
TRBJ2-1	TRBD2	many	TRBV5-1	TGCGCCAGCAGGGGGACTAGCGGGACCTACAATGAGCAGTTCTTC	CASRGTSGTYNEQFF
TRBJ2-3	NA	few	TRBV20-1	TGCAGTGCTAGATATCTAGGCACAGATACGCAGTATTTT	CSARYLGTDTQYF
TRBJ2-7	TRBD2	NA	TRBV12-3/TRBV12-4	TGTGCCAGCAGTACTAGCGGGAGGGCCGGAGAGCAGTACTTC	CASSTSGRAGEQYF
TRBJ2-3	NA	many	TRBV20-1	TGCAGTGCTTCCACTCATGAGGACAGCACAGATACGCAGTATTTT	CSASTHEDSTDTQYF
TRBJ2-1	NA	many	TRBV3-1	TGTGCCAGCAGTCATACACAGGGTCGGAAGTTCTTC	CASSHTQGRKFF
TRBJ1-5	NA	many	TRBV5-1	TGCGCCAGCAGGCTAGGGACGGACAATCAGCCCCAGCATTTT	CASRLGTDNQPQHF
TRBJ1-2	TRBD1	few	TRBV10-3	TGTGCCGCGAATACGGGACAGGGGTTCTATGGCTACACCTTC	CAANTGQGFYGYTF
TRBJ1-5	NA	NA	TRBV10-1	TGCGCCAGCAGTGAGTCTTCGGTCTGGTTCGAAAACAGGGTTGGACAGCCCCAGCATTTT	CASSESSVWFENRVGQPQHF
TRBJ2-7	TRBD1	NA	TRBV6-2/TRBV6-3	TGTGCCAGCAGTTACTCGACAGGGACAGGGGCGTACGAGCAGTACTTC	CASSYSTGTGAYEQYF
TRBJ2-7	NA	many	TRBV5-1	TGCGCCAGCAGCTCAACCACCGGGACACCAGGCTACGAGCAGTACTTC	CASSSTTGTPGYEQYF
TRBJ2-1	TRBD2	few	TRBV19	TGTGCCAGTAGTATCAGAGCCACAGCGGGAGGTAAATACAATGAGCAGTTCTTC	CASSIRATAGGKYNEQFF
TRBJ2-7	TRBD2	many	TRBV20-1	TGCAGTGTAACTAGCGGGAGGGGGTACGAGCAGTACTTC	CSVTSGRGYEQYF
TRBJ2-2	TRBD2	NA	TRBV20-1	TGCAGTGCTGATAATGGCCTAGCGGCGAACACCGGGGAGCTGTTTTTT	CSADNGLAANTGELFF
TRBJ1-1	TRBD1	many	TRBV19	TGTGCCAGTAGACTACGACAGGGACAGAACACTGAAGCTTTCTTT	CASRLRQGQNTEAFF
TRBJ2-7	TRBD2	few	TRBV20-1	TGCAGTGTTCCGACTAGCGGGAGGAGTGAGCAGTACTTC	CSVPTSGRSEQYF
TRBJ2-3	NA	many	TRBV19	TGTGCCAGTGGCAGAGCGTGGGCGACAGGCCCTACCACAGATACGCAGTATTTT	CASGRAWATGPTTDTQYF
TRBJ2-1	NA	NA	TRBV7-9	TGTGCCAGCAGCTTAAGTGCCAGAGGCCCCTACAATGAGCAGTTCTTC	CASSLSARGPYNEQFF
TRBJ2-5	TRBD1	many	TRBV12-3/TRBV12-4	TGTGCCAGCAGTTTATCAGGGGGCCGAGAGACCCAGTACTTC	CASSLSGGRETQYF
TRBJ2-2	TRBD2	few	TRBV4-3	TGCGCCAGCAGCCAAGTAGCGGGAGGGCCCGCCGGGGAGCTGTTTTTT	CASSQVAGGPAGELFF
TRBJ2-7	NA	few	TRBV10-3	TGTGCCATCAGTGTCGGGAGAGACCACTACGAGCAGTACTTC	CAISVGRDHYEQYF
TRBJ2-7	NA	many	TRBV6-5	TGTGCCAGCAGTTACGCGTACGAGCAGTACTTC	CASSYAYEQYF
TRBJ2-5	NA	many	TRBV5-1	TGCGCCAGCAGGACCGGGGATTGGGCCCAAGAGACCCAGTACTTC	CASRTGDWAQETQYF
TRBJ2-2	NA	few	TRBV23-1	TGCGCCAGCAGTCAAGACCTACACCTACCCTACACCGGGGAGCTGTTTTTT	CASSQDLHLPYTGELFF
TRBJ2-5	NA	many	TRBV27	TGTGCCAGCAGTTTACGGGGCAGTGAGACCCAGTACTTC	CASSLRGSETQYF
TRBJ2-7	TRBD2	few	TRBV14	TGTGCCAGCAGCCTCCAACTAGCGGGACACTACGAGCAGTACTTC	CASSLQLAGHYEQYF
TRBJ2-1	NA	many	TRBV18	TGTGCCAGCTCACCCAGCGGGTTCTCCTACAATGAGCAGTTCTTC	CASSPSGFSYNEQFF
TRBJ2-7	TRBD1	few	TRBV6-2/TRBV6-3	TGTGCCAGCAGTTACCACGGACAGGGCTACGAGCAGTACTTC	CASSYHGQGYEQYF
TRBJ2-1	TRBD2	NA	TRBV19	TGTGCCAGTAGTAGATCCCCGCTAGCGGGAGTGGGGAGGGGCTACAATGAGCAGTTCTTC	CASSRSPLAGVGRGYNEQFF
TRBJ2-4	NA	few	TRBV7-2	TGTGCCAGCAGCCCTGCCGCAACCAAAAACATTCAGTACTTC	CASSPAATKNIQYF
TRBJ2-1	TRBD2	few	TRBV7-3	TGTGCCAGCAGGTCGACTAGCGGGGGTACTGAGCAGTTCTTC	CASRSTSGGTEQFF
TRBJ2-7	NA	few	TRBV7-2	TGTGCCAGCAGCGCGGGACTTTCTTTCGCCTACGAGCAGTACTTC	CASSAGLSFAYEQYF
TRBJ1-2	TRBD1	few	TRBV7-2	TGTGCCAGCAGCTTTAGGGACAGGGGGTTTCTCGAATATGGCTACACCTTC	CASSFRDRGFLEYGYTF
TRBJ2-7	NA	many	TRBV10-1	TGCGCCAGCATTGTCTCCTACGCCTACGAGCAGTACTTC	CASIVSYAYEQYF
TRBJ1-6	NA	many	TRBV5-5	TGTGCCAGCAGCTTGGTCGGATCCTATAATTCACCCCTCCACTTT	CASSLVGSYNSPLHF
TRBJ2-3	NA	many	TRBV5-1	TGCGCCAGCAGCGGCGAGGGAGATACGCAGTATTTT	CASSGEGDTQYF
TRBJ2-1	TRBD2	many	TRBV7-8	TGTGCCAGCAGCTTTGCGGGAGGAATCTACAATGAGCAGTTCTTC	CASSFAGGIYNEQFF
TRBJ1-2	NA	few	TRBV20-1	TGCAGTGCTAGAGGGTGGGAGGGCTACACCTTC	CSARGWEGYTF
TRBJ2-1	TRBD2	NA	TRBV7-9	TGTGCCAGCAGCTTAAGCGGGAGGCAGGCCAATGAGCAGTTCTTC	CASSLSGRQANEQFF